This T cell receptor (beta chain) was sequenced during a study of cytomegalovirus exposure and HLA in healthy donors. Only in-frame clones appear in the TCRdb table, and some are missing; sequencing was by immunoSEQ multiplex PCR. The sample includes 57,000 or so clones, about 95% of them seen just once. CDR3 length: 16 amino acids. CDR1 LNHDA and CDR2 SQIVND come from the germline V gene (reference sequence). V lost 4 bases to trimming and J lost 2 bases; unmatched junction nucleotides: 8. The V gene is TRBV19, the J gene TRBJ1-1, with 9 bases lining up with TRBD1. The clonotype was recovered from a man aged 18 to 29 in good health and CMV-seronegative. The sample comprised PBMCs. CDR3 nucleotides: TGTGCCAGTAGTAACCAACAGGGGGCGAAAAACACTGAAGCTTTCTTT. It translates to CASSNQQGAKNTEAFF.